This TCR beta chain emerged from a study of blood T cell repertoires in COVID-19. Study details: In each case, the material was cDNA or gDNA derived from T cells, B-cell-depleted T cells, or PBMCs.

The CDR3 consists of 16 residues. Trimming removed 5 bases from V and 8 bases from J; junction bases left unmatched: 12. CDR1 and CDR2 (germline): MRHNA, SNTAGT. Clones were sequenced by immunoSEQ multiplex PCR, and TCRdb holds only the in-frame ones, with some missing. Here the sample spans 170,000 or so clones, 60% to 80% being singletons. This clone was detected only a few times. Cohort allocation depended upon clinical history that participants reported. J is TRBJ2-1 and V is TRBV6-4; 10 bases align to TRBD2. The specimen sequenced was PBMCs or T cells enriched from blood (not recorded which). The receptor comes from a woman in her 50s who had recovered from COVID-19. The CDR3 reads CASSRLAGVAADEQFF. The CDR3 DNA follows: TGTGCCAGCAGTAGGCTAGCGGGAGTAGCGGCGGATGAGCAGTTCTTC.